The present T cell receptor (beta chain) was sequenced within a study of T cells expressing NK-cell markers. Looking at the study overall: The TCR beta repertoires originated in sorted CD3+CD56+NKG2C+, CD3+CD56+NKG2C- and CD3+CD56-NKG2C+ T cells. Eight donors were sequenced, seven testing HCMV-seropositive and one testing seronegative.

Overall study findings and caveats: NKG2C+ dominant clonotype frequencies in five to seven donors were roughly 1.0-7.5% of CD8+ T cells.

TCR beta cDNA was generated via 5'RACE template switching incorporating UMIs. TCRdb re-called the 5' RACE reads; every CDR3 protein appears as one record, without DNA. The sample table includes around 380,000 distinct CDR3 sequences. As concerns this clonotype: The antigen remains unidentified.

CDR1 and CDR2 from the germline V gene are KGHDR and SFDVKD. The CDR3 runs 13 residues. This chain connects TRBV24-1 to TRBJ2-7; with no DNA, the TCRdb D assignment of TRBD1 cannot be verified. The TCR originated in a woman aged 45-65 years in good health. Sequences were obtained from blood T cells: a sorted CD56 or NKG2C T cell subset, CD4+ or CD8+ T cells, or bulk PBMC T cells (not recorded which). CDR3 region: CATSAGQVQEQYF.